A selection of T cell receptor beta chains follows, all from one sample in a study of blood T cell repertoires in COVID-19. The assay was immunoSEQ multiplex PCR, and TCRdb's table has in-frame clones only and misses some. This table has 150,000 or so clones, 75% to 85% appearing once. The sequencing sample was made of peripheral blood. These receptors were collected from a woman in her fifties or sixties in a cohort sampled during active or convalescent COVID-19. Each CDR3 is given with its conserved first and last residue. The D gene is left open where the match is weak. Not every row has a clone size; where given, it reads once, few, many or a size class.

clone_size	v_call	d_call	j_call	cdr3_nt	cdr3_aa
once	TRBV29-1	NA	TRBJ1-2	TGCAGCGGGGGCTCGGGGGAGGAGTATGGCTACACCTTC	CSGGSGEEYGYTF
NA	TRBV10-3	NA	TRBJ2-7	TGTGCCATGTCAGCCGAGGGGACATACGAGCAGTACTTC	CAMSAEGTYEQYF
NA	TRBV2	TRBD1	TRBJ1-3	TGTGCCAGCAGAAAACCGGGACAGGGGAGGTTTGGAAACACCATATATTTT	CASRKPGQGRFGNTIYF
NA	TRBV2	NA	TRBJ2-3	TGTGCCAGCAGTGATATAAGCACAGATACGCAGTATTTT	CASSDISTDTQYF
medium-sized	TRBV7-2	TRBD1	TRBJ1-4	TGTGCCAGCAGCGTGGGACAGGGAAGAGAAAAACTGTTTTTT	CASSVGQGREKLFF
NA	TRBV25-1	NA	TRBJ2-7	TGTGCCAGTGGCCTTGCGGGGAGCCACGAGCAGTACTTC	CASGLAGSHEQYF
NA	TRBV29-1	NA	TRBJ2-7	TGCAGCATCTCCGGGGCGGGGAGCTCCTACGAGCAGTACTTC	CSISGAGSSYEQYF
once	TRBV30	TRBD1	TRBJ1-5	TGTGCCTGGGGGACAGGAACGCAGCCCCAGCATTTT	CAWGTGTQPQHF
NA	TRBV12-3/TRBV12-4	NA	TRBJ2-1	TGTGCCAGCAGCCCGAGGAATGAGCAGTTCTTC	CASSPRNEQFF
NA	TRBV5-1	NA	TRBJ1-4	TGCGCCAGCAGCGCGCCGGGAGAGACGAATGAAAAACTGTTTTTT	CASSAPGETNEKLFF
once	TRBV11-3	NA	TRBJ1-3	TGTGCCAGCAGCTTACGGGGAGCTGGAAACACCATATATTTT	CASSLRGAGNTIYF
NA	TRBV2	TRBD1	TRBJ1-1	TGTGCCAGCGGCGGGGACAGGGCTCGACAAGCTTTCTTT	CASGGDRARQAFF
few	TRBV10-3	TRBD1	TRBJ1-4	TGTGCCATCAGTGCGGGACAGAATGAAAAACTGTTTTTT	CAISAGQNEKLFF
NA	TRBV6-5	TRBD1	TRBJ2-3	TGTGCCACCACGGGACAGCGAAGAGATACGCAGTATTTT	CATTGQRRDTQYF
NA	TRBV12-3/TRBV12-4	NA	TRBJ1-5	TGTGCCAGCAGTTCCCAGCGCTTCCAGCCCCAGCATTTT	CASSSQRFQPQHF
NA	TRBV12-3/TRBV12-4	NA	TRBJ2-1	TGTGCCAGCAGTTTGGGGCACGAGCAGTTCTTC	CASSLGHEQFF
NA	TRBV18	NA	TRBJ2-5	TGTGCCAGCTCACCAGGCAGGGAACAAGAGACCCAGTACTTC	CASSPGREQETQYF
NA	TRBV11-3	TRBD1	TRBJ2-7	TGTGCCAGCAGCCCCGGACAGGAATACGAGCAGTACTTC	CASSPGQEYEQYF
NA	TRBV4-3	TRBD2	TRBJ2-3	TGCGCCAGCAGCCGAAGACGTCCCAGCGGGGGGCCAGATACGCAGTATTTT	CASSRRRPSGGPDTQYF
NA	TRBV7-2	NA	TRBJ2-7	TGTGCCAGCAGCTTAGCGGTGCGGGGGCACGAGCAGTACTTC	CASSLAVRGHEQYF
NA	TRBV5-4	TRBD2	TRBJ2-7	TGTGCCAGCAGCTTGGCCGGGACTAGCGGGGGTTCTCGCTACGAGCAGTACTTC	CASSLAGTSGGSRYEQYF
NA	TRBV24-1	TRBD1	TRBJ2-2	TGTGCCACCAGTGATTTGTTCGGGACAGGGCGGAACACCGGGGAGCTGTTTTTT	CATSDLFGTGRNTGELFF
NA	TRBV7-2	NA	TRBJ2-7	TGTGCCAGCAGCTCCGGGGGATGGGTCGAGCAGTACTTC	CASSSGGWVEQYF
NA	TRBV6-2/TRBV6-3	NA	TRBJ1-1	TGTGCCAGCAGTTACTCCAGCGAGAACACTGAAGCTTTCTTT	CASSYSSENTEAFF
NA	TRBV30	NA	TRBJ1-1	TGTGCCTGGAGTGTAAGTCAGATTGAAGCTTTCTTT	CAWSVSQIEAFF
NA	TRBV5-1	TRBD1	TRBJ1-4	TGCGCCAGCAGCTTGGTAAGACAGGGGGAGGGCAATGAAAAACTGTTTTTT	CASSLVRQGEGNEKLFF
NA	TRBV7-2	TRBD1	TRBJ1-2	TGTGCCAGCAGCTTTATGCAGGGGGCGCCTATCGGTGGCTATGGCTACACCTTC	CASSFMQGAPIGGYGYTF
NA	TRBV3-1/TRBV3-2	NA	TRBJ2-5	TGTGCCAGCAGACATACAGGGTTTGTCGAGACCCAGTACTTC	CASRHTGFVETQYF
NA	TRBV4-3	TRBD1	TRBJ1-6	TGCGCCAGCAGCCAACGGACAGGGGGATCACCCCTCCACTTT	CASSQRTGGSPLHF
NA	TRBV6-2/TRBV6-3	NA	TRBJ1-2	TGTGCCAGCAGTTACGAAGCTTATGGCTACACCTTC	CASSYEAYGYTF
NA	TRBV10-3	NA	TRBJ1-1	TGTGCCATTAGTGGGGTGATGGGGGGAATGAACACTGAAGCTTTCTTT	CAISGVMGGMNTEAFF
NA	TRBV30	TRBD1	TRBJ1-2	TGTGCCTGGAGTGACAGGGGGATCTATGGCTACACCTTC	CAWSDRGIYGYTF
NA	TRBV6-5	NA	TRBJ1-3	TGTGCCAGCAGTTACAAGTGGGAGAGCTCTGGAAACACCATATATTTT	CASSYKWESSGNTIYF
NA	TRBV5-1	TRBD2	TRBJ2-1	TGCGCCAGCAGCTTGGGGCCCGCGGGGGGGCCGGATGAGCAGTTCTTC	CASSLGPAGGPDEQFF
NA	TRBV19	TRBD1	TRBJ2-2	TGTGCCAGTAATGACAGGGGAAACACCGGGGAGCTGTTTTTT	CASNDRGNTGELFF
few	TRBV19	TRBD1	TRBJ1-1	TGTGCCAGTAACCTCCAGGGGGGGAACACTGAAGCTTTCTTT	CASNLQGGNTEAFF
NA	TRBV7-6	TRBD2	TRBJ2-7	TGTGCCAGCAGCTTAGCCCCGGGGGGGACCTACGAGCAGTACTTC	CASSLAPGGTYEQYF
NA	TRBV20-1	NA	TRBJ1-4	TGCAGTGCTAGACAAGAAAAACTGTTTTTT	CSARQEKLFF
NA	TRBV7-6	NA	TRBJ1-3	TGTGCCAGCAGGCCTTCGGTCACTGGAAACACCATATATTTT	CASRPSVTGNTIYF
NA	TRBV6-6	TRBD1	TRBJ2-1	TGTGCCAGCAGACTCGACAGGGGGATCAACAATGAGCAGTTCTTC	CASRLDRGINNEQFF
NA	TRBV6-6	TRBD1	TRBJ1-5	TGTGCCAGCAGTTACTCGGGACAGAATCAGCCCCAGCATTTT	CASSYSGQNQPQHF
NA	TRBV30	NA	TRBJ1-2	TGTGCCTGGAGTAAAACAGGGTCTGTCTATGGCTACACCTTC	CAWSKTGSVYGYTF
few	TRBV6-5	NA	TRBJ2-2	TGTGCCAGCAGCCTGGAGGGGACGAACACCGGGGAGCTGTTTTTT	CASSLEGTNTGELFF
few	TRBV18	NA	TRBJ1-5	TGTGCCAGCTCCGGTGGCGGGAGGTATCAGCCCCAGCATTTT	CASSGGGRYQPQHF
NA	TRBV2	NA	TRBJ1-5	TGTGCCAGCAGTGACGGACGGCTGAGCGGACAGCCCCAGCATTTT	CASSDGRLSGQPQHF
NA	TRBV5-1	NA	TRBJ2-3	TGCGCCAGCAGCTCTTGGGGGCCCTCCACAGATACGCAGTATTTT	CASSSWGPSTDTQYF
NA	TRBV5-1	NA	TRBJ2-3	TGCGCCAGCAGCTCGGGGAGCACAGATACGCAGTATTTT	CASSSGSTDTQYF
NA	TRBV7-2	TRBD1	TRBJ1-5	TGTGCCAGCAGCTCGACAGGGGGCAGGCAGCCCCAGCATTTT	CASSSTGGRQPQHF
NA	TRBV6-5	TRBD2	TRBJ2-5	TGTGCCAGCCGGACTAGTGGGGAGACCCAGTACTTC	CASRTSGETQYF
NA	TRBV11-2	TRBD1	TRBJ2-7	TGTGCCAGCAGCCCCCTGGGGACAGGGTTCTACGAGCAGTACTTC	CASSPLGTGFYEQYF
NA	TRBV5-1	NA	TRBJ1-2	TGCGCCAGCAGCTTGGCCGGGGTAGGGGGCTACACCTTC	CASSLAGVGGYTF
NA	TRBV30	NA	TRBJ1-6	TGTGCCTGGAGTTCGACGGGTAACGATTCACCCCTCCACTTT	CAWSSTGNDSPLHF
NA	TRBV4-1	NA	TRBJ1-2	TGCGCCAGCAGCCCCTCGTTAGGAGCGAACCCTTATGGCTACACCTTC	CASSPSLGANPYGYTF